A selection of T cell receptor beta chains follows, all from one sample in a study of early T cells in non-severe SARS-CoV-2 infection. One entry per CDR3 protein, called by TCRdb with MiXCR from the 5' RACE reads. The data contain tens of thousands of distinct CDR3 sequences, more than 5.5% of them singletons. The starting material was whole blood, obtained at baseline. Every receptor here comes from an adult who was a healthcare worker with PCR-confirmed SARS-CoV-2 infection or an uninfected control (not recorded which). The CDR3 runs from the conserved cysteine through the conserved F or W. Fields, in order: V gene, clone size, D gene, CDR3 length, J gene, CDR3 protein, CDR3 DNA. The D gene is left open where the match is weak. Clone sizes are given selectively: once, few, many, or a class where the clone is expanded.

v_gene: TRBV7-9; abundance: -; d_gene: -; len: 14; j_gene: TRBJ2-3; CDR3aa: CASSRARAPDTQYF; CDR3nt: TGTGCCAGCAGTCGGGCCCGTGCCCCAGATACGCAGTATTTT
v_gene: TRBV7-2; abundance: few; d_gene: -; len: 14; j_gene: TRBJ2-7; CDR3aa: CASSLPGRSYEQYF; CDR3nt: TGTGCCAGCAGCCTTCCCGGCCGCTCCTACGAGCAGTACTTC
v_gene: TRBV12-3/TRBV12-4; abundance: many; d_gene: -; len: 12; j_gene: TRBJ1-1; CDR3aa: CASRTGTPEAFF; CDR3nt: TGTGCCAGCAGGACCGGGACACCTGAAGCTTTCTTT
v_gene: TRBV15; abundance: -; d_gene: -; len: 14; j_gene: TRBJ2-7; CDR3aa: CATSRDQGFYEQYF; CDR3nt: TGTGCCACCAGCAGAGATCAAGGGTTCTACGAGCAGTACTTC
v_gene: TRBV6-2/TRBV6-3; abundance: few; d_gene: TRBD1; len: 16; j_gene: TRBJ1-5; CDR3aa: CASNRDRGVPGQPQHF; CDR3nt: TGTGCCAGCAACCGGGACAGGGGAGTCCCCGGCCAGCCCCAGCATTTT
v_gene: TRBV6-6; abundance: many; d_gene: -; len: 16; j_gene: TRBJ2-1; CDR3aa: CASIRTGHSSYNEQFF; CDR3nt: TGTGCCAGCATCCGGACGGGCCACAGCTCCTACAATGAGCAGTTCTTC
v_gene: TRBV6-6; abundance: many; d_gene: -; len: 13; j_gene: TRBJ2-7; CDR3aa: CASSYRATDEQYF; CDR3nt: TGTGCCAGCAGTTACAGGGCTACGGACGAGCAGTACTTC
v_gene: TRBV4-3; abundance: many; d_gene: TRBD1; len: 16; j_gene: TRBJ2-3; CDR3aa: CASSQERGPFTDTQYF; CDR3nt: TGCGCCAGCAGCCAAGAGAGGGGGCCATTCACAGATACGCAGTATTTT
v_gene: TRBV7-8; abundance: -; d_gene: -; len: 13; j_gene: TRBJ1-1; CDR3aa: CASSVTVNTEAFF; CDR3nt: TGTGCCAGCAGCGTGACAGTTAACACTGAAGCTTTCTTT
v_gene: TRBV5-1; abundance: few; d_gene: -; len: 14; j_gene: TRBJ2-3; CDR3aa: CASSQWTSTDTQYF; CDR3nt: TGCGCCAGCAGCCAATGGACTAGCACAGATACGCAGTATTTT
v_gene: TRBV7-6; abundance: many; d_gene: TRBD1; len: 14; j_gene: TRBJ2-2; CDR3aa: CASSSRDRAGELFF; CDR3nt: TGTGCCAGCAGCTCCCGGGACAGGGCCGGGGAGCTGTTTTTT
v_gene: TRBV6-4; abundance: many; d_gene: TRBD2; len: 17; j_gene: TRBJ2-1; CDR3aa: CASSPGTSGGAANEQFF; CDR3nt: TGTGCCAGCAGTCCGGGGACTAGCGGGGGGGCCGCGAATGAGCAGTTCTTC
v_gene: TRBV9; abundance: many; d_gene: -; len: 13; j_gene: TRBJ1-1; CDR3aa: CASSVSPLAIAFF; CDR3nt: TGTGCCAGCAGCGTATCCCCGCTGGCGATAGCTTTCTTT
v_gene: TRBV6-5; abundance: many; d_gene: -; len: 15; j_gene: TRBJ2-3; CDR3aa: CASSETGLHLSTQYF; CDR3nt: TGTGCCAGCAGTGAGACGGGACTCCATCTCTCTACGCAGTATTTT
v_gene: TRBV19; abundance: few; d_gene: TRBD1; len: 14; j_gene: TRBJ2-7; CDR3aa: CASSLGTGAHEQYF; CDR3nt: TGTGCCAGTAGTCTGGGGACAGGGGCCCACGAGCAGTACTTC
v_gene: TRBV11-3; abundance: many; d_gene: -; len: 15; j_gene: TRBJ2-7; CDR3aa: CASSYTRGRPYEQYF; CDR3nt: TGTGCCAGCAGCTACACTCGGGGGCGCCCCTACGAGCAGTACTTC
v_gene: TRBV11-3; abundance: many; d_gene: -; len: 15; j_gene: TRBJ2-3; CDR3aa: CASSPRVREGDTQYF; CDR3nt: TGTGCCAGCAGCCCTCGGGTCCGTGAGGGGGATACGCAGTATTTT
v_gene: TRBV7-2; abundance: -; d_gene: -; len: 13; j_gene: TRBJ2-7; CDR3aa: CASSLNVKREQDF; CDR3nt: TGTGCCAGCAGCTTAAATGTCAAGAGGGAGCAGGACTTC
v_gene: TRBV5-4; abundance: many; d_gene: TRBD2; len: 15; j_gene: TRBJ2-3; CDR3aa: CASSLPSGVGDTQYF; CDR3nt: TGTGCCAGCAGCTTGCCTAGCGGGGTGGGAGATACGCAGTATTTT
v_gene: TRBV12-3/TRBV12-4; abundance: many; d_gene: -; len: 13; j_gene: TRBJ2-6; CDR3aa: CASSLSGANVLTF; CDR3nt: TGTGCCAGCAGTTTATCGGGGGCCAACGTCCTGACTTTC
v_gene: TRBV14; abundance: -; d_gene: -; len: 13; j_gene: TRBJ2-7; CDR3aa: CASSPVDSYEQYF; CDR3nt: TGTGCCAGCAGCCCGGTAGACTCCTACGAGCAGTACTTC
v_gene: TRBV20-1; abundance: many; d_gene: -; len: 15; j_gene: TRBJ2-1; CDR3aa: CSARDSQGRVHEQFF; CDR3nt: TGCAGTGCTAGAGATAGCCAGGGGAGGGTCCATGAGCAGTTCTTC
v_gene: TRBV11-3; abundance: many; d_gene: -; len: 16; j_gene: TRBJ2-3; CDR3aa: CASSLGQGTFTDTQYF; CDR3nt: TGTGCCAGCAGCTTGGGGCAGGGGACCTTCACAGATACGCAGTATTTT
v_gene: TRBV20-1; abundance: -; d_gene: TRBD1; len: 13; j_gene: TRBJ1-1; CDR3aa: CSARDRAGTEAFF; CDR3nt: TGCAGTGCTAGGGACAGGGCGGGGACTGAAGCTTTCTTT
v_gene: TRBV7-3; abundance: few; d_gene: -; len: 13; j_gene: TRBJ2-5; CDR3aa: CASSTQYQETQYF; CDR3nt: TGTGCCAGCAGCACACAGTACCAAGAGACCCAGTACTTC
v_gene: TRBV19; abundance: many; d_gene: TRBD2; len: 13; j_gene: TRBJ2-1; CDR3aa: CASWEGMGFEQFF; CDR3nt: TGTGCCAGTTGGGAGGGGATGGGCTTTGAGCAGTTCTTC
v_gene: TRBV5-1; abundance: -; d_gene: -; len: 13; j_gene: TRBJ2-1; CDR3aa: CASTVGTYNEQFF; CDR3nt: TGCGCCAGCACCGTTGGGACCTACAATGAGCAGTTCTTC
v_gene: TRBV6-2/TRBV6-3; abundance: -; d_gene: -; len: 14; j_gene: TRBJ2-2; CDR3aa: CASSYDTGAGELFF; CDR3nt: TGTGCCAGCAGTTACGATACGGGAGCCGGGGAGCTGTTTTTT
v_gene: TRBV6-5; abundance: many; d_gene: TRBD1; len: 13; j_gene: TRBJ1-5; CDR3aa: CASGDRVSQPQHF; CDR3nt: TGTGCCAGCGGGGACAGGGTGAGTCAGCCCCAGCATTTT
v_gene: TRBV29-1; abundance: few; d_gene: TRBD2; len: 13; j_gene: TRBJ2-3; CDR3aa: CSVLAGGPDTQYF; CDR3nt: TGCAGCGTCCTAGCGGGGGGCCCAGATACGCAGTATTTT
v_gene: TRBV4-1; abundance: -; d_gene: TRBD1; len: 19; j_gene: TRBJ1-3; CDR3aa: CASSQGPSKTGGSGNTIYF; CDR3nt: TGCGCCAGCAGCCAAGGTCCTTCAAAAACAGGGGGATCTGGAAACACCATATATTTT
v_gene: TRBV5-4; abundance: many; d_gene: -; len: 15; j_gene: TRBJ2-6; CDR3aa: CASSSRRTGANVLTF; CDR3nt: TGTGCCAGCAGCTCCCGACGGACTGGGGCCAACGTCCTGACTTTC
v_gene: TRBV29-1; abundance: -; d_gene: TRBD1; len: 15; j_gene: TRBJ2-5; CDR3aa: CSVELGQGAQETQYF; CDR3nt: TGCAGCGTTGAACTGGGTCAGGGGGCCCAAGAGACCCAGTACTTC
v_gene: TRBV3-1; abundance: many; d_gene: -; len: 15; j_gene: TRBJ1-2; CDR3aa: CASSQDPPGPDGYTF; CDR3nt: TGTGCCAGCAGCCAAGACCCCCCAGGGCCGGATGGCTACACCTTC
v_gene: TRBV25-1; abundance: many; d_gene: TRBD2; len: 19; j_gene: TRBJ2-7; CDR3aa: CASRGTGTSGVLSSYEQYF; CDR3nt: TGTGCCAGCAGGGGGACCGGGACTAGCGGGGTATTGAGCTCCTACGAGCAGTACTTC
v_gene: TRBV6-1; abundance: many; d_gene: -; len: 11; j_gene: TRBJ1-2; CDR3aa: CASSEVGGYTF; CDR3nt: TGTGCCAGCAGTGAAGTGGGAGGCTACACCTTC
v_gene: TRBV7-3; abundance: many; d_gene: -; len: 15; j_gene: TRBJ2-1; CDR3aa: CASSSRPSGINEQFF; CDR3nt: TGTGCCAGCAGCTCCAGGCCCAGCGGAATCAATGAGCAGTTCTTC
v_gene: TRBV7-6; abundance: -; d_gene: TRBD1; len: 14; j_gene: TRBJ1-2; CDR3aa: CASSADGTGDGYTF; CDR3nt: TGTGCCAGCAGCGCAGACGGGACAGGGGACGGCTACACCTTC
v_gene: TRBV11-2; abundance: few; d_gene: -; len: 17; j_gene: TRBJ2-1; CDR3aa: CASSARQPLSSYNEQFF; CDR3nt: TGTGCCAGCAGCGCAAGACAGCCCCTCAGCTCCTACAATGAGCAGTTCTTC
v_gene: TRBV6-5; abundance: -; d_gene: -; len: 16; j_gene: TRBJ2-7; CDR3aa: CASSYSWLGENYEQYF; CDR3nt: TGTGCCAGCAGTTACTCCTGGCTTGGGGAGAACTACGAGCAGTACTTC
v_gene: TRBV20-1; abundance: -; d_gene: -; len: 14; j_gene: TRBJ2-1; CDR3aa: CSAPDGSSYNEQFF; CDR3nt: TGCAGTGCTCCGGACGGGAGCTCCTACAATGAGCAGTTCTTC
v_gene: TRBV18; abundance: many; d_gene: -; len: 14; j_gene: TRBJ2-7; CDR3aa: CASSPRAGSYEQYF; CDR3nt: TGTGCCAGCTCACCGCGTGCTGGCTCCTACGAGCAGTACTTC
v_gene: TRBV13; abundance: many; d_gene: -; len: 14; j_gene: TRBJ2-7; CDR3aa: CASSLRKSSYEQYF; CDR3nt: TGTGCCAGCAGCTTAAGGAAAAGCTCCTACGAGCAGTACTTC
v_gene: TRBV30; abundance: many; d_gene: -; len: 14; j_gene: TRBJ2-5; CDR3aa: CAWRREGEQETQYF; CDR3nt: TGTGCCTGGAGAAGGGAGGGGGAGCAAGAGACCCAGTACTTC
v_gene: TRBV5-1; abundance: many; d_gene: -; len: 13; j_gene: TRBJ2-5; CDR3aa: CASSSGSMETQYF; CDR3nt: TGCGCCAGCAGCTCCGGATCAATGGAGACCCAGTACTTC
v_gene: TRBV20-1; abundance: few; d_gene: -; len: 14; j_gene: TRBJ1-6; CDR3aa: CSARSVRGSSPLHF; CDR3nt: TGCAGTGCTAGAAGCGTCAGGGGTAGTTCACCCCTCCACTTT
v_gene: TRBV11-3; abundance: -; d_gene: -; len: 14; j_gene: TRBJ2-7; CDR3aa: CASSQTGVHYEQYF; CDR3nt: TGTGCCAGCAGCCAGACCGGGGTCCACTACGAGCAGTACTTC
v_gene: TRBV3-1; abundance: many; d_gene: TRBD2; len: 18; j_gene: TRBJ2-4; CDR3aa: CASSQDLPGAGAKNIQYF; CDR3nt: TGTGCCAGCAGCCAAGATCTCCCCGGAGCGGGGGCCAAAAACATTCAGTACTTC
v_gene: TRBV2; abundance: many; d_gene: TRBD1; len: 11; j_gene: TRBJ2-7; CDR3aa: CATTGGYEQYF; CDR3nt: TGTGCCACCACAGGGGGCTACGAGCAGTACTTC